This T cell receptor beta chain was sequenced during a study of OX40 agonist ivuxolimab in advanced cancers. Study summary: Prior therapy, whether anti-PD-1, anti-PD-L1 or anti-CTLA-4, was allowed, and less than 45% had some.

Findings of the study overall: Both blood CD4+ and CD8+ T cells showed clonal growth by week 6 at 0.1 to 3.0 mg/kg.

The CDR3 has 11 amino acids. Germline V CDR1 and CDR2: MNHNS, SASEGT. Trimming took 7 bases from V and 3 from J, leaving 7 bases between them. In regard to this clone: Its antigen is unidentified.

Sequencing used immunoSEQ multiplex PCR; TCRdb keeps in-frame clones, though not all of them. This table holds tens of thousands of clones, 80% to 90% found once. This sequence originates from an adult with an advanced solid tumor such as melanoma, head and neck, liver or kidney cancer. This chain links TRBV6-1 with TRBJ2-7; D is unclear. Sequencing used CD4+ or CD8+ T cells sorted from blood, obtained in a trial of the OX40 agonist ivuxolimab. CDR3 nucleotides: TGTGCCAGCAACCTATACTACGAGCAGTACTTC. Residues: CASNLYYEQYF.